A selection of T cell receptor beta chains follows, all from one sample in a study of shared clonotypes between healthy human individuals. The method was immunoSEQ multiplex PCR; TCRdb's version includes in-frame clones alone and lacks a portion of them. The sample has about 1,500,000 clones, about 96% seen once. The specimen was naive CD4+ T cells sorted from blood. The receptors derive from a young man in good health. The CDR3 runs from the conserved cysteine through the conserved F or W. The D gene is left open where the match is weak. Expanded clones get a size class; other rows say once, few or many, or leave the size out.

clone size	J gene	V gene	D gene	CDR3 DNA	CDR3 protein
once	TRBJ2-7	TRBV6-6	TRBD2	TGTGCCAGCAGTTACACCCGGGGTAGCGGGATTTACGAGCAGTACTTC	CASSYTRGSGIYEQYF
-	TRBJ1-1	TRBV19	-	TGTGCCAGTAGTATAGTCGCAGTCAGGAATACTGAAGCTTTCTTT	CASSIVAVRNTEAFF
-	TRBJ2-7	TRBV6-1	-	TGTGCCAGCAGTGTGGCAGGTTCCGAGCAGTACTTC	CASSVAGSEQYF
-	TRBJ2-1	TRBV5-1	-	TGCGCCAGCAGCGGGGGACTCGTCAGCTACAATGAGCAGTTCTTC	CASSGGLVSYNEQFF
-	TRBJ1-2	TRBV28	TRBD1	TGTGCCAGCAGCTTACAGGGGGCAAATGGCTACACCTTC	CASSLQGANGYTF
-	TRBJ2-1	TRBV5-1	TRBD2	TGCGCCAGCAGCTTGGGTAAGCTAGCGGGAGCCAATGAGCAGTTCTTC	CASSLGKLAGANEQFF
-	TRBJ1-2	TRBV7-9	-	TGTGCCAGCAGCCACGTCCTCCGTGGCTACACCTTC	CASSHVLRGYTF
-	TRBJ2-5	TRBV9	-	TGTGCCAGCAGCGTAGGTCCCCAAGAGACCCAGTACTTC	CASSVGPQETQYF
-	TRBJ2-3	TRBV18	-	TGTGCCAGCTCACCGGTGAGGGGAGTGGGCACAGATACGCAGTATTTT	CASSPVRGVGTDTQYF
-	TRBJ2-5	TRBV4-1	-	TGCGCCAGCAGCGGCGGGCCCTTGGGAGAGACCCAGTACTTC	CASSGGPLGETQYF
-	TRBJ2-3	TRBV11-3	-	TGTGCCAGCAGCTCAGCCGGGAGTGGGACAGATACGCAGTATTTT	CASSSAGSGTDTQYF
-	TRBJ1-2	TRBV5-1	TRBD1	TGCGCCAGCAGCTCTCCGGGACAGGGCTATGGCTACACCTTC	CASSSPGQGYGYTF
once	TRBJ2-2	TRBV19	-	TGTGCCAGTAGTACACCCCACAGGGCCCTGAACACCGGGGAGCTGTTTTTT	CASSTPHRALNTGELFF
-	TRBJ1-2	TRBV7-3	-	TGTGCCAGCAGCTTAGTGACAGTCTACACCTTC	CASSLVTVYTF
-	TRBJ2-3	TRBV15	-	TGTGCCACCAGCAGATCGAGACTAGACCAATACCTCACAGATACGCAGTATTTT	CATSRSRLDQYLTDTQYF
-	TRBJ1-2	TRBV5-5	TRBD1	TGTGCCAGCAGCTCAGGACAGGCCCACCAACAACTCTATGGCTACACCTTC	CASSSGQAHQQLYGYTF
-	TRBJ2-1	TRBV29-1	TRBD1	TGCAGCGTTGGGGGTCGTCCGGGACAGGGTCCCTACAATGAGCAGTTCTTC	CSVGGRPGQGPYNEQFF
-	TRBJ2-1	TRBV10-3	TRBD2	TGTGCCATCAGTGAGTCGCTAGCGGGAAATGAGCAGTTCTTC	CAISESLAGNEQFF
-	TRBJ2-3	TRBV4-3	TRBD2	TGCGCCAGCAGCCAAGCGGGAGGGGGCACAGATACGCAGTATTTT	CASSQAGGGTDTQYF
-	TRBJ2-5	TRBV9	TRBD1	TGTGCCAGCAGCGTAGAGGGGGCAGGAGGACAAGAGACCCAGTACTTC	CASSVEGAGGQETQYF
-	TRBJ2-7	TRBV27	-	TGTGCCAGCAGTTTTCTGAGAGCTAACGAGCAGTACTTC	CASSFLRANEQYF
-	TRBJ2-3	TRBV18	-	TGTGCCAGCTTACCTCCTAGCGCAGATACGCAGTATTTT	CASLPPSADTQYF
-	TRBJ2-2	TRBV5-1	-	TGCGCCAGCAGCTTGGTAGGGTTCAGCGGGGAGCTGTTTTTT	CASSLVGFSGELFF
once	TRBJ2-7	TRBV5-4	TRBD1	TGTGCCACCCTACCCGGGACAGTCTACGAGCAGTACTTC	CATLPGTVYEQYF
-	TRBJ2-7	TRBV10-3	TRBD1	TGTGCCACGGCGGGACAGGGAATCGGCGAGCAGTACTTC	CATAGQGIGEQYF
-	TRBJ2-2	TRBV10-1	-	TGCGCCAGCAGTGATAGGAGGAGGGCCAACACCGGGGAGCTGTTTTTT	CASSDRRRANTGELFF